This TCR beta chain came from a study of blood T cell repertoires in COVID-19 (dated by TCRdb to 2020 to 2021). Broadly, across the study: Samples covering the acute and convalescent phases of COVID-19 were provided by collaborators in the United States, Italy and Spain. The prospective study material was composed of cDNA or gDNA derived from T cells, B-cell-depleted T cells, or PBMCs. Subjects who had been exposed to COVID-19, were actively infected with it, or had recovered from it provided the deeply sampled blood TCRbeta repertoires that made up the dataset. The repertoires were released in a freely available public database meant as a resource for research on the immune response to SARS-CoV-2. Samples were obtained from the ongoing ImmuneRACE study (first 160 participants) and from over 1,000 subjects provided by 6 global collaborators. Nearly every sample came with metadata listing a de-identified subject ID, COVID-19 status, age in years and sex. Where HLA class I and class II types were available, the types were taken from metadata supplied by the sample provider, not from assay-based typing. The study at large found these results: The amount of clinical and demographic metadata varied by source and participant and was provided uncurated.

A note on this clone: Its cognate antigen has yet to be identified. Base-call qualities are not available, and no considerably larger clone is one nucleotide away.

The immunoSEQ Assay, a bias-controlled multiplex PCR, was used to amplify TCRbeta CDR3 regions from genomic DNA. Under the source paper's analysis protocol: Nucleated cell counts per sample were estimated from amplification of reference gene primers within the assay. To quantify the absolute abundance of each unique TCRbeta CDR3 rearrangement, sequence reads were collapsed and filtered. For each sample, productive Simpson clonality was calculated as the square root of Simpson's diversity index over productive rearrangements. Sourced from immuneACCESS, this table was stored by TCRdb with only in-frame sequences that have V and J called. A share of the clones is absent; for the studies checked, an unresolved V gene accounts for under half, and the remainder has no known explanation. The DNA was the basis for D and trimming; V, J and clone size are from that table. The sample profile shows over 250,000 clones; roughly 89% of them were found once. The ten largest make up around 2% of the sample.

The CDR3 sequence holds 17 residues, the cysteine and phenylalanine included. Of all the DNA, just the CDR3 is kept, 51 bases in frame from base 1. CDR1 and CDR2, looked up from the germline V gene, are MNHEY and SVGEGT. The V and J ends are trimmed by 4 bases and 5 bases, leaving 21 bases between them. The collaborating institutions used their own protocols to collect whole blood in K2EDTA tubes. For TCRbeta analysis, collaborators shipped samples as frozen whole blood, isolated PBMCs, or DNA extracted from either of those sample types. The V gene is TRBV6-2 or TRBV6-3 and the J gene is TRBJ2-1; 7 matching bases give a weak D call of TRBD2. The sample taken for sequencing was peripheral blood. The TCR originated in a man over 45 with acute or convalescent COVID-19. The sequenced DNA is TGTGCCAGCAGTTCCCCACTCGAGCCGGGGGGCCACAATGAGCAGTTCTTC. It encodes CASSSPLEPGGHNEQFF.